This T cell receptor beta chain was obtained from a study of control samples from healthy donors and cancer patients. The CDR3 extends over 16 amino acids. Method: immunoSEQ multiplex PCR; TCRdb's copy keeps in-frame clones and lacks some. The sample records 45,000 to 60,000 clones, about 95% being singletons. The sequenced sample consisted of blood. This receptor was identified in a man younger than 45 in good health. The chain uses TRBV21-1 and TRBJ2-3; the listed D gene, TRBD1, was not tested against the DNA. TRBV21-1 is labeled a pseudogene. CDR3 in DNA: TGTGCCAGCAGCTCTGAAGTCCAGGGGAACACAGATACGCAGTATTTT. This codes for CASSSEVQGNTDTQYF.